Listed below are T cell receptor beta chains from one sample, sequenced in a study of OX40 agonist ivuxolimab in advanced cancers. Sequenced by immunoSEQ multiplex PCR; TCRdb stores in-frame clones only, minus some. Of about 75,000 clones listed, 85% to 90% are singletons. The specimen was CD4+ or CD8+ T cells sorted from blood, collected in a trial of the OX40 agonist ivuxolimab. All receptors come from an adult with an advanced solid tumor such as melanoma, head and neck, liver or kidney cancer. The CDR3 runs from the conserved cysteine through the conserved F or W. D genes are given only for firm matches. Clone sizes are given selectively: once, few, many, or a class where the clone is expanded.

D gene: -; clone size: -; V gene: TRBV11-3; J gene: TRBJ2-4; CDR3 DNA: TGTGCCAGCAGACCGATTAATCTAGCCAAAAACATTCAGTACTTC; CDR3 protein: CASRPINLAKNIQYF
D gene: TRBD1; clone size: -; V gene: TRBV5-4; J gene: TRBJ2-1; CDR3 DNA: TGTGCCAGCAGCTCCTCTCGGGACAGGGGTTGGAATGAGCAGTTCTTC; CDR3 protein: CASSSSRDRGWNEQFF
D gene: -; clone size: -; V gene: TRBV30; J gene: TRBJ1-5; CDR3 DNA: TGTGCCTGGAGTGTCGAGAGCAATCAGCCCCAGCATTTT; CDR3 protein: CAWSVESNQPQHF
D gene: TRBD1; clone size: -; V gene: TRBV12-5; J gene: TRBJ1-1; CDR3 DNA: TGTGCTAGTGGTTTGGCGGGACAGAAGAACACTGAAGCTTTCTTT; CDR3 protein: CASGLAGQKNTEAFF
D gene: TRBD1; clone size: -; V gene: TRBV28; J gene: TRBJ1-6; CDR3 DNA: TGTGCCAGCAGTCCCCGACAGGGTAATTCACCCCTCCACTTT; CDR3 protein: CASSPRQGNSPLHF
D gene: -; clone size: -; V gene: TRBV7-2; J gene: TRBJ2-7; CDR3 DNA: TGTGCCAGCAGCTTAGAAGCCCTCCCAAACTACGAGCAGTACTTC; CDR3 protein: CASSLEALPNYEQYF
D gene: -; clone size: -; V gene: TRBV9; J gene: TRBJ1-1; CDR3 DNA: TGTGCCAGCAGCGTAGATGGGGGGGAAGCTTTCTTT; CDR3 protein: CASSVDGGEAFF
D gene: -; clone size: few; V gene: TRBV5-4; J gene: TRBJ2-5; CDR3 DNA: TGTGCCAGCAGCTTACAGGGGAGGGAGACCCAGTACTTC; CDR3 protein: CASSLQGRETQYF
D gene: -; clone size: -; V gene: TRBV30; J gene: TRBJ2-3; CDR3 DNA: TGTGCCTGGAGTGTACGTCAGGAAACAGATACGCAGTATTTT; CDR3 protein: CAWSVRQETDTQYF
D gene: TRBD1; clone size: -; V gene: TRBV7-9; J gene: TRBJ1-1; CDR3 DNA: TGTGCCAGCAGCAAAGCCGGGACAGGGCTGAACACTGAAGCTTTCTTT; CDR3 protein: CASSKAGTGLNTEAFF
D gene: TRBD2; clone size: -; V gene: TRBV4-2; J gene: TRBJ2-1; CDR3 DNA: TGTGCCAGCAGCTTTATACTAGCGGGGGTCAATGAGCAGTTCTTC; CDR3 protein: CASSFILAGVNEQFF
D gene: -; clone size: -; V gene: TRBV5-8; J gene: TRBJ1-2; CDR3 DNA: TGTGCCAGCAGCTTGACCGGTTTCGTAGGCTACACCTTC; CDR3 protein: CASSLTGFVGYTF
D gene: -; clone size: -; V gene: TRBV7-8; J gene: TRBJ1-2; CDR3 DNA: TGTGCCAGCAGCTTAGACGGGGGAGTGGGCTATGGCTACACCTTC; CDR3 protein: CASSLDGGVGYGYTF
D gene: TRBD1; clone size: -; V gene: TRBV6-6; J gene: TRBJ2-3; CDR3 DNA: TGTGCCAGCAGTACGGGACAGGGCCCAGCAGATACGCAGTATTTT; CDR3 protein: CASSTGQGPADTQYF
D gene: -; clone size: -; V gene: TRBV19; J gene: TRBJ1-2; CDR3 DNA: TGTGCCAGTAGTATTAAGCGGAATAACTATGGCTACACCTTC; CDR3 protein: CASSIKRNNYGYTF
D gene: -; clone size: -; V gene: TRBV11-2; J gene: TRBJ2-7; CDR3 DNA: TGTGCCAGCAGCTTAGGGCCGACAGATACCTACGAGCAGTACTTC; CDR3 protein: CASSLGPTDTYEQYF
D gene: TRBD1; clone size: -; V gene: TRBV28; J gene: TRBJ2-5; CDR3 DNA: TGTGCCAGCAGCCCCCTTTTGGGGACAGGGGGACAAGAGACCCAGTACTTC; CDR3 protein: CASSPLLGTGGQETQYF
D gene: -; clone size: -; V gene: TRBV7-2; J gene: TRBJ2-5; CDR3 DNA: TGTGCCAGCAGCTCCCTACTTCATTCGGCCGCGGGTTTGGACTTC; CDR3 protein: CASSSLLHSAAGLDF
D gene: TRBD2; clone size: -; V gene: TRBV5-1; J gene: TRBJ2-2; CDR3 DNA: TGCGCCAGCAGCTTGGCCGGGGGCGGGAGGACCACCGGGGAGCTGTTTTTT; CDR3 protein: CASSLAGGGRTTGELFF
D gene: -; clone size: -; V gene: TRBV11-1; J gene: TRBJ1-3; CDR3 DNA: TGTGCCAGCAGCTTAACTTCTGGAAACACCATATATTTT; CDR3 protein: CASSLTSGNTIYF
D gene: -; clone size: -; V gene: TRBV6-5; J gene: TRBJ2-7; CDR3 DNA: TGTGCCAGCAGTTACTCCTTTACAGGTCCCTACGAGCAGTACTTC; CDR3 protein: CASSYSFTGPYEQYF
D gene: -; clone size: -; V gene: TRBV2; J gene: TRBJ2-1; CDR3 DNA: TGTGCCAGCGTTGGGAGACTAGTCAATGAGCAGTTCTTC; CDR3 protein: CASVGRLVNEQFF
D gene: -; clone size: once; V gene: TRBV19; J gene: TRBJ1-5; CDR3 DNA: TGTGCCAGTACCCTCGCCTCGGACATTGGTAATAAGGGCAATCAGCCCCAGCATTTT; CDR3 protein: CASTLASDIGNKGNQPQHF
D gene: TRBD2; clone size: -; V gene: TRBV7-3; J gene: TRBJ2-1; CDR3 DNA: TGTGCCAGCAGCTTAAGTCCAGCGGGATACAATGAGCAGTTCTTC; CDR3 protein: CASSLSPAGYNEQFF
D gene: TRBD2; clone size: -; V gene: TRBV7-2; J gene: TRBJ2-7; CDR3 DNA: TGTGCCAGCAGCTTAGGGTCACTAGCGGGGGACTACGAGCAGTACTTC; CDR3 protein: CASSLGSLAGDYEQYF
D gene: -; clone size: -; V gene: TRBV2; J gene: TRBJ2-3; CDR3 DNA: TGTGCCAGCAGTGAAGCGGGAGATACGCAGTATTTT; CDR3 protein: CASSEAGDTQYF
D gene: -; clone size: once; V gene: TRBV7-2; J gene: TRBJ2-7; CDR3 DNA: TGTGCCAGCAGCCCCCGGGTCTCCTACGAGCAGTACTTC; CDR3 protein: CASSPRVSYEQYF
D gene: TRBD1; clone size: -; V gene: TRBV7-3; J gene: TRBJ1-2; CDR3 DNA: TGTGCCAGCAGCTTGGGACAGAACTATGGCTACACCTTC; CDR3 protein: CASSLGQNYGYTF
D gene: -; clone size: -; V gene: TRBV19; J gene: TRBJ1-1; CDR3 DNA: TGTGCCAGTAGTAACCCCGGCAGGGCTGCCACTGAAGCTTTCTTT; CDR3 protein: CASSNPGRAATEAFF
D gene: -; clone size: -; V gene: TRBV10-3; J gene: TRBJ2-1; CDR3 DNA: TGTGCCATCAGTGGCGGAAGCTCCTACAATGAGCAGTTCTTC; CDR3 protein: CAISGGSSYNEQFF
D gene: -; clone size: -; V gene: TRBV7-2; J gene: TRBJ1-3; CDR3 DNA: TGTGCCAGCAGCTTAGGGACACGCTCTGGAAACACCATATATTTT; CDR3 protein: CASSLGTRSGNTIYF
D gene: TRBD2; clone size: -; V gene: TRBV2; J gene: TRBJ2-2; CDR3 DNA: TGTGCCAGCAGGGGAGCGGGAGGGAACACCGGGGAGCTGTTTTTT; CDR3 protein: CASRGAGGNTGELFF
D gene: -; clone size: -; V gene: TRBV9; J gene: TRBJ2-6; CDR3 DNA: TGTGCCAGCAGCGTAGGGGGGATACGACCGGACTCTCGGGCCAACGTCCTGACTTTC; CDR3 protein: CASSVGGIRPDSRANVLTF
D gene: -; clone size: -; V gene: TRBV18; J gene: TRBJ2-7; CDR3 DNA: TGTGCCAGCTCACCGGGGACCTACGAGCAGTACTTC; CDR3 protein: CASSPGTYEQYF
D gene: -; clone size: many; V gene: TRBV28; J gene: TRBJ1-1; CDR3 DNA: TGTGCCACCCAGAACCAAATGAACACTGAAGCTTTCTTT; CDR3 protein: CATQNQMNTEAFF
D gene: TRBD2; clone size: -; V gene: TRBV29-1; J gene: TRBJ2-1; CDR3 DNA: TGCAGCGTTCGACTAGCGGGTAACGCCTACAATGAGCAGTTCTTC; CDR3 protein: CSVRLAGNAYNEQFF
D gene: -; clone size: -; V gene: TRBV5-8; J gene: TRBJ1-5; CDR3 DNA: TGTGCCAGCAGCCTGACTCGCTTTGGGCCCCAGCATTTT; CDR3 protein: CASSLTRFGPQHF
D gene: TRBD2; clone size: -; V gene: TRBV5-3; J gene: TRBJ2-7; CDR3 DNA: TGTGCCAGCAGCCTCGGCGGGGGTAGTTCCTACGAGCAGTACTTC; CDR3 protein: CASSLGGGSSYEQYF
D gene: TRBD1; clone size: -; V gene: TRBV11-2; J gene: TRBJ1-2; CDR3 DNA: TGTGCCAGCAGCTTAGATCTCGGGACAGGAGGCTACACCTTC; CDR3 protein: CASSLDLGTGGYTF
D gene: -; clone size: -; V gene: TRBV7-9; J gene: TRBJ1-1; CDR3 DNA: TGTGCCAGCAGCTTAGCGGCGGCGGTGAACACTGAAGCTTTCTTT; CDR3 protein: CASSLAAAVNTEAFF
D gene: -; clone size: -; V gene: TRBV7-2; J gene: TRBJ2-5; CDR3 DNA: TGTGCCAGCAGCTTAGCAGAGACCCAGTACTTC; CDR3 protein: CASSLAETQYF
D gene: TRBD1; clone size: -; V gene: TRBV7-3; J gene: TRBJ2-3; CDR3 DNA: TGTGCCAGCAGCTTAAGAGGACAGGGGACAGATACGCAGTATTTT; CDR3 protein: CASSLRGQGTDTQYF
D gene: -; clone size: once; V gene: TRBV19; J gene: TRBJ2-7; CDR3 DNA: TGTGCCAGTAGTAGCGGGAGTACAGGGACCTACGAGCAGTACTTC; CDR3 protein: CASSSGSTGTYEQYF
D gene: TRBD1; clone size: -; V gene: TRBV9; J gene: TRBJ1-1; CDR3 DNA: TGTGCCAGCAGCGTGACTGGACAGGGTGGGAACACTGAAGCTTTCTTT; CDR3 protein: CASSVTGQGGNTEAFF
D gene: -; clone size: -; V gene: TRBV5-6; J gene: TRBJ2-1; CDR3 DNA: TGTGCCAGCAGCTTGCCGGCGGCCTCCTACAATGAGCAGTTCTTC; CDR3 protein: CASSLPAASYNEQFF
D gene: -; clone size: -; V gene: TRBV7-8; J gene: TRBJ1-4; CDR3 DNA: TGTGCCAGCAGCTTAGTTACCACTAATGAAAAACTGTTTTTT; CDR3 protein: CASSLVTTNEKLFF